This entry lists 30 T cell receptor beta chains sequenced from one sample in a study of blood T cell repertoires in COVID-19. Libraries were prepared by immunoSEQ multiplex PCR; TCRdb keeps only in-frame clonotypes and omits some of them. Here the sample spans 45,000 to 65,000 clones, under 90% being singletons. Sequencing was carried out using peripheral blood. The receptors derive from a woman older than 75 with acute or convalescent COVID-19.

The genes are TRBV11-2 and TRBJ1-5; possibly TRBD1 for D (6 bases). CDR3 length equals 13 residues. CDR1 and CDR2 from the germline V gene are SGHAT and FQNNGV. Trimming removed 6 bases at V and 2 bases at J, with 8 bases between. In DNA, the CDR3 is TGTGCCAGCAGGGGGGCGGGCAATCAGCCCCAGCATTTT. This sequence encodes CASRGAGNQPQHF.

The CDR3 DNA reads as TGTGCCAGCAGCGCCGGGAACTATGGCTACACCTTC. It is translated as CASSAGNYGYTF. V is TRBV6-5 and J is TRBJ1-2; D is uncertain. V lost 6 bases and J lost 2, with 7 bases in between. Germline V gene sequence: CDR1 MNHEY, CDR2 SVGAGI. The CDR3 runs 12 residues.

The chain has TRBV19 and TRBJ2-3; 11 bases fit TRBD2. The trim removed 5 bases at V and 1 base at J, leaving 5 bases unmatched. CDR1 is LNHDA and CDR2 is SQIVND in the germline V gene (reference sequence). This CDR3 is 16 amino acids long. The CDR3 DNA follows: TGTGCCAGTAGTCCTCTAGCGGGGGGCGGCACAGATACGCAGTATTTT. This translates into CASSPLAGGGTDTQYF.

This clone has just a few counts. The chain has TRBV9 and TRBJ2-7, with a possible D match to TRBD2 (6 bases). Trimming pared 4 bases from V and 0 bases from J, leaving 11 bases between. From germline, CDR1 is SGDLS and CDR2 YYNGEE. The CDR3 spans 14 residues. CDR3 DNA sequence: TGTGCCAGCAGCCCGGGGGTTCTCTCCTACGAGCAGTACTTC. It specifies CASSPGVLSYEQYF. The full variable domain, with the rest looked up from reference TRBV9 and TRBJ2-7, is DSGVTQTPKHLITATGQRVTLRCSPRSGDLSVYWYQQSLDQGLQFLIQYYNGEERAKGNILERFSAQQFPDLHSELNLSSLELGDSALYFCASSPGVLSYEQYFGPGTRLTVT.

V usage is TRBV10-3 and J usage is TRBJ1-1, with 10 nucleotides matching TRBD1. The CDR3 totals 16 residues. The germline gives CDR1 ENHRY, CDR2 SYGVKD. After removal of 4 bases from V and 4 bases from J, the junction contained 9 bases not matched to a gene. CDR3 sequence reads: CAISALPGQGSTEAFF. In nucleotides, the CDR3 is TGTGCCATCAGTGCACTCCCGGGACAGGGGAGCACTGAAGCTTTCTTT.

Only one count was recorded for this clone. The chain recombines TRBV14 with TRBJ1-1; D gene ambiguous. V was shortened by 2 bases and J by 6 bases, with 7 bases between the two germline ends. The CDR3 is 12 amino acids. CDR1 and CDR2 (germline): SGHDN, FVKESK. The CDR3 loop is CASSQSGPEAFF. The CDR3 coding sequence is TGTGCCAGCAGCCAATCTGGGCCTGAAGCTTTCTTT. Full variable domain (remainder filled in from reference TRBV14 and TRBJ1-1): EAGVTQFPSHSVIEKGQTVTLRCDPISGHDNLYWYRRVMGKEIKFLLHFVKESKQDESGMPNNRFLAERTGGTYSTLKVQPAELEDSGVYFCASSQSGPEAFFGQGTRLTVV.

The chain is built from TRBV10-3 and TRBJ1-1; D unresolved. This CDR3 spans 13 amino acids. Trimming removed 11 bases at V and 1 base at J, with 14 bases between. Germline assignment: CDR1 ENHRY and CDR2 SYGVKD. The DNA for the CDR3 is TGTGCCTCGGGGAGATCATCGAACACTGAAGCTTTCTTT. It is translated as CASGRSSNTEAFF.

The V gene is TRBV9, the J gene TRBJ2-5; 7 nucleotides match TRBD1. Germline CDR1 and CDR2: SGDLS and YYNGEE. Trimming at V came to 0 bases and at J to 2 bases, leaving 4 bases not matched to a gene. The CDR3 sequence is 15 residues long. CDR3 amino acids: CASSVDRGHQETQYF. The CDR3 DNA reads TGTGCCAGCAGCGTAGACAGGGGCCATCAAGAGACCCAGTACTTC.

Only a few counts were recorded for this clone. DNA of the CDR3: TGTGCCAGCACCGACAGGCCCAGCGATTATAATTCACCCCTCCACTTT. Its translation is CASTDRPSDYNSPLHF. The gene calls are TRBV7-8 and TRBJ1-6, with TRBD1 as a possible D gene (6 bases). CDR1 and CDR2 (germline): SGHVS, FQNEAQ. Trimming removed 7 bases at V and 4 bases at J, with 17 bases between. The CDR3 consists of 16 residues.

This clone appeared once. The chain combines TRBV7-6 with TRBJ1-1; D remains unclear. Trimming took 2 bases from V and 1 from J, leaving 5 bases between them. The CDR3 is 13 amino acids. Germline V CDR1 and CDR2: SGHVS, FNYEAQ. DNA for the CDR3: TGTGCCAGCAGCTTAAGGAGGAACACTGAAGCTTTCTTT. It codes for CASSLRRNTEAFF.

This chain uses TRBV19 with TRBJ2-1; 7 bases align to TRBD1. With V trimmed by 5 bases and J by 9 bases, 10 bases remained unmatched. This CDR3 region has 14 residues. The germline V gene has CDR1 LNHDA and CDR2 SQIVND (reference sequence). CDR3 sequence: CASSVRTGAGEQFF. Here the CDR3 DNA reads TGTGCCAGTAGTGTGAGAACAGGGGCGGGTGAGCAGTTCTTC.

In its sample, this clone was seen a few times. V and J are TRBV15 and TRBJ2-4; 9 positions match TRBD1. Germline values: CDR1 LNHNV, CDR2 YYDKDF (reference sequence). The V segment lost 8 bases and the J segment 1 base; nucleotides outside the gene matches: 3. The CDR3 loop spans 14 amino acids. The CDR3 DNA reads TGTGCCACCGGACAGGGGAACGCCAAAAACATTCAGTACTTC. This sequence encodes CATGQGNAKNIQYF.

The chain carries TRBV4-2 and TRBJ1-4, with TRBD1 matching 8 bases. Per the germline V gene, CDR1 is LGHNA and CDR2 is YNFKEQ. V trimming: 4 bases; J trimming: 5 bases; junction bases outside the gene matches: 6. The CDR3 extends over 15 amino acids. As DNA, the CDR3 is TGTGCCAGCAGCCCCCGGACAGGGCAAAATGAAAAACTGTTTTTT. It is translated as CASSPRTGQNEKLFF.

V usage is TRBV12-5 and J usage is TRBJ2-1; TRBD2 might be the D (7 bases). V was shortened by 1 base and J by 5 bases, with 15 bases between the two germline ends. Germline loops: CDR1 LGHNT, CDR2 FRNRAP. The CDR3 has 16 amino acids. Here the CDR3 reads CASGLERGGGNNEQFF. DNA of the CDR3: TGTGCTAGTGGTTTGGAGCGGGGTGGGGGCAACAATGAGCAGTTCTTC.

This clone was observed a single time. The chain uses TRBV14 and TRBJ1-2; D call uncertain. Trimming took off 1 base at V and 8 bases at J, with 11 bases between the two ends. Germline values: CDR1 SGHDN, CDR2 FVKESK. CDR3 length equals 13 residues. CDR3 sequence (DNA): TGTGCCAGCAGCCAAGGGGTGACGAGGGGCTACACCTTC. As protein: CASSQGVTRGYTF.

The J gene is TRBJ2-1, the V gene TRBV30, with D tentatively TRBD2 (6 bases). Trimming shortened V by 7 bases and J by 7 bases, and 8 bases separated the two germline ends. The CDR3 has 10 residues. Per the germline V gene, CDR1 is GTSNPN and CDR2 is SVGIG (reference sequence). CDR3 in amino acids: CASGENEQFF. CDR3 DNA sequence: TGTGCCTCGGGGGAGAATGAGCAGTTCTTC.

V is TRBV11-2 and J is TRBJ2-3; maybe TRBD1 (5 bases). Germline-derived CDR1 and CDR2 are SGHAT and FQNNGV. V lost 0 bases to trimming and J lost 5 bases, with 12 bases between them. The CDR3 runs to 15 residues. CDR3 protein: CASSLDLQGQDTQYF. The DNA of the CDR3 is TGTGCCAGCAGCTTAGATCTTCAGGGTCAAGATACGCAGTATTTT. Looking up the rest from reference TRBV11-2 and TRBJ2-3 gives the full variable domain: EAGVAQSPRYKIIEKRQSVAFWCNPISGHATLYWYQQILGQGPKLLIQFQNNGVVDDSQLPKDRFSAERLKGVDSTLKIQPAKLEDSAVYLCASSLDLQGQDTQYFGPGTRLTVL.

The DNA of the CDR3 is TGTGCCAGCAGCCCAGTCAATGAGCAGTTCTTC. This translates into CASSPVNEQFF. The rearrangement links TRBV7-9 to TRBJ2-1, with D unclear. Trimming cost V 5 bases and J 6 bases, with 5 bases left between them. Germline V lookup: CDR1 SEHNR, CDR2 FQNEAQ (reference sequence). This CDR3 has 11 residues.

The chain couples TRBV9 to TRBJ2-5, with 10 bases matching TRBD2. The CDR3 sequence is 16 residues long. Germline CDR1 and CDR2: SGDLS and YYNGEE. V was clipped by 0 bases and J by 4 bases; unmatched bases: 6. The CDR3 here is CASSVGTSGEGETQYF. The CDR3 coding sequence is TGTGCCAGCAGCGTAGGGACTAGCGGAGAGGGAGAGACCCAGTACTTC.

The rearrangement joins TRBV4-2 to TRBJ1-4; 8 nucleotides agree with TRBD1. Per germline, CDR1 LGHNA and CDR2 YNFKEQ. With V trimmed by 0 bases and J by 4 bases, 1 base remained unmatched. The CDR3 runs 15 residues. CDR3 protein: CASSQEGQGNEKLFF. CDR3 DNA: TGTGCCAGCAGCCAAGAAGGACAGGGTAATGAAAAACTGTTTTTT.

The chain is built from TRBV7-9 and TRBJ2-7; 11 bases match TRBD1. Germline V CDR1 and CDR2: SEHNR, FQNEAQ (reference sequence). This CDR3 is built from 15 residues. V trimming: 1 base; J trimming: 5 bases; junction bases outside the gene matches: 4. CDR3 DNA: TGTGCCAGCAGCTTAGTGGGACAGGGGGTGCACGAGCAGTACTTC. Residues: CASSLVGQGVHEQYF.

CDR3 loop: CASSQARSMNTEAFF. The DNA for the CDR3 is TGTGCCAGCAGCCAAGCGAGGTCTATGAACACTGAAGCTTTCTTT. The rearrangement links TRBV3-1 (or the pseudogene TRBV3-2) to TRBJ1-1; D unresolved. V lost 1 base to trimming and J lost 0 bases, with 9 bases between them. Germline V gene sequence: CDR1 LGHDT, CDR2 YNNKEL (reference sequence). CDR3 length: 15 amino acids.

The V call is TRBV19, the J call TRBJ2-7, with 7 bases lining up with TRBD2. Per germline, CDR1 LNHDA and CDR2 SQIVND (reference sequence). The CDR3 is made up of 13 amino acids. With V trimmed by 5 bases and J by 3 bases, 4 bases remained unmatched. CDR3 loop: CASSYERGYEQYF. The CDR3, as DNA: TGTGCCAGTAGTTACGAGCGGGGCTACGAGCAGTACTTC.

The rearrangement links TRBV19 to TRBJ2-7; 12 positions agree with TRBD1. The CDR3 is 18 residues long. CDR1 LNHDA and CDR2 SQIVND come from the germline V gene (reference sequence). The V gene end was trimmed by 3 bases and the J gene end by 1 base; junction bases not matched to a gene: 10. CDR3 sequence (DNA): TGTGCCAGTAGTATTAAGGCGGGACAGGGGGCCTTTTCCTACGAGCAGTACTTC. The encoded protein is CASSIKAGQGAFSYEQYF.

The rearrangement links TRBV5-1 to TRBJ2-2; D perhaps matches TRBD1 (6 bases). V was shortened by 3 bases and J by 5 bases, with 8 bases between the two germline ends. The CDR3 has 13 amino acids. Germline CDR1 reads SGHRS; CDR2 reads YFSETQ. CDR3: CASSWQGTGELFF. For the CDR3, the DNA is TGCGCCAGCAGCTGGCAGGGGACCGGGGAGCTGTTTTTT.

CDR3 sequence reads: CASSSRRRDYGYTF. CDR3 coding DNA: TGTGCCAGCAGCTCCCGGAGGCGGGACTATGGCTACACCTTC. The chain has TRBV5-8 and TRBJ1-2; D call uncertain. Germline values: CDR1 SGHTS, CDR2 YDEGEE. The CDR3 consists of 14 residues. V was clipped by 3 bases and J by 3 bases, with 12 bases between them.

The chain couples TRBV20-1 to TRBJ2-3; 9 bases line up with TRBD2. This CDR3 comprises 15 residues. CDR1 is DFQATT and CDR2 is SNEGSKA in the germline V gene (reference sequence). Trimming removed 3 bases from V and 2 bases from J; junction bases left unmatched: 6. CDR3 DNA: TGCAGTGCTAGTATTCTAGCGGGGATCACAGATACGCAGTATTTT. The encoded protein is CSASILAGITDTQYF.

The V and J genes are TRBV5-1 and TRBJ1-3; D uncertain. The CDR3 has 17 residues. Germline V CDR1 and CDR2: SGHRS, YFSETQ. Trimming left V 1 base short and J 0 bases short, with 14 bases between. The DNA for the CDR3 is TGCGCCAGCAGCTTGTCGCTTCTAGACCTCTCTGGAAACACCATATATTTT. Translation gives CASSLSLLDLSGNTIYF. Drawing the rest from reference TRBV5-1 and TRBJ1-3, the complete variable domain is KAGVTQTPRYLIKTRGQQVTLSCSPISGHRSVSWYQQTPGQGLQFLFEYFSETQRNKGNFPGRFSGRQFSNSRSEMNVSTLELGDSALYLCASSLSLLDLSGNTIYFGEGSWLTVV.

The V and J genes are TRBV7-8 and TRBJ1-5, with D perhaps TRBD1 (6 bases). Looked up from germline, CDR1 is SGHVS and CDR2 is FQNEAQ. This CDR3 contains 16 residues. Trimming removed 3 bases from V and 2 bases from J, with 14 bases in between. CDR3 sequence reads: CASSFTGSRGNQPQHF. CDR3 sequence (DNA): TGTGCCAGCAGCTTTACAGGGTCTAGAGGCAATCAGCCCCAGCATTTT. Full variable domain (remainder filled in from reference TRBV7-8 and TRBJ1-5): GAGVSQSPRYKVAKRGQDVALRCDPISGHVSLFWYQQALGQGPEFLTYFQNEAQLDKSGLPSDRFFAERPEGSVSTLKIQRTQQEDSAVYLCASSFTGSRGNQPQHFGDGTRLSIL.

V gene TRBV11-2 combines with J gene TRBJ1-1; 7 bases fit TRBD1. V dropped 6 bases and J dropped 6; count of bases not matched to a gene: 10. The V gene's germline CDR1 is SGHAT and CDR2 FQNNGV. The CDR3 extends over 14 amino acids. The CDR3 protein is CASRNTGARSEAFF. The CDR3, as DNA: TGTGCCAGCAGAAATACAGGGGCAAGGTCTGAAGCTTTCTTT. Looking up the rest from reference TRBV11-2 and TRBJ1-1 gives the full variable domain: EAGVAQSPRYKIIEKRQSVAFWCNPISGHATLYWYQQILGQGPKLLIQFQNNGVVDDSQLPKDRFSAERLKGVDSTLKIQPAKLEDSAVYLCASRNTGARSEAFFGQGTRLTVV.